This T cell receptor (beta chain) was recorded in a study of neoadjuvant anti-PD-1 for oral cavity cancer. Study context: Non-progressing patients received a fourth nivolumab dose near day 43, then surgery on days 50-56.

Time point indicated: after neoadjuvant nivolumab, at surgical resection. Stage II-IVA oral cavity squamous cell carcinoma was new and untreated by systemic or radiation therapy. On this clone: No antigen is known for it.

Study-level results: With three patients per group, TCR findings need larger cohorts.

V lost 4 bases and J lost 4; bases outside the gene matches: 6. The CDR3 sequence is 16 residues long. Germline V CDR1 and CDR2: SGHTS, YDEGEE. Measured with immunoSEQ multiplex PCR; TCRdb has only the in-frame clones, and not every one. The data contain tens of thousands of clones, 77% of them singletons. This clonotype was sampled from a person between 40 and 85 years old with oral cavity squamous cell carcinoma. The source material was PBMCs, sampled after nivolumab (anti-PD-1) treatment. The V gene is TRBV5-8, the J gene TRBJ2-5, with 14 bases that match TRBD2. The CDR3 nucleotides are TGTGCCAGCAGCCCCGGGACTAGCGGGAGTATAGAGACCCAGTACTTC. It translates to CASSPGTSGSIETQYF.